This paragraph reports one T cell receptor (beta chain). The antigen it binds to is not known. Base qualities were left out, and no much larger clone turns up one base away. The CDR3 regions of human TCRbeta chains were analyzed by immunosequencing. The authors' analysis ran thus. Repertoire TCRs were matched against a reference library of SARS-CoV-2-specific TCRs generated with the MIRA antigen-specificity platform. Breadth meant the fraction of unique TCRs that were SARS-CoV-2-associated, whereas depth meant the fraction of total T cells that were SARS-CoV-2-associated. Each spike-specific TCR was assigned to its reactive spike region and to a CD4 or CD8 class using the MIRA data. Log10-transformed breadth and depth values were compared by one-way ANOVA with Sidak's multiple comparisons tests. TCRdb limited this immuneACCESS table to in-frame rearrangements with V and J called. A share of clones is missing; checked studies link under half to unresolved V genes, and the rest is unexplained. The V and J calls and the clone size are those of that table, but D and trimming were determined from the DNA. Counted in this sample were 150,000 to 200,000 clones; 92% of them appeared once. Together, the top ten hold 1.3% of the sample.

This sample was taken from a study of T cell responses to AZD1222 COVID-19 vaccine (dated by TCRdb to 2020 to 2023). Regarding the research as a whole: A total of approximately 250 trial participants underwent TCR sequencing, of whom around 210 had received two doses of AZD1222 and some 25 had received two doses of the MenACWY control vaccine. Enrollment into the trials was organized by age into subgroups of 18-55, 56-69 and 70-plus years, and those subgroups contained about 160, 30 and 59 TCR-sequenced participants, respectively. The research as a whole found: Reportedly, close to half of the unique spike-specific TCRs recognized epitopes lying outside the regions that are mutated in the B.1.351 and B.1.1.7 variants. Because no day 14 peak-response samples were available, repertoires were characterized only after the peak T cell response. Conclusions about previously exposed vaccinees are limited, since just five to seven AZD1222 recipients were seropositive for SARS-CoV-2 at baseline. The vaccine-associated CD4 TCRs covered the entire spike protein, and the dominant responses fell in regions 160-218 and 743-854. Spike-specific TCR breadth and depth rose significantly after two AZD1222 doses compared with day 0 and with MenACWY recipients. Participants were mostly white British and included more females than males, and it was suggested by the authors that clonal diversity may have been underestimated. In the small 56-69-year group, the increase in depth fell short of significance, most likely because of low power.

Reading the label with the study, this specimen's time point is: about 28 days (+/-7) after the second vaccine dose. AZD1222 recipients given second doses at about 4 weeks or at about 12 weeks were pooled, since spike-specific TCR depth and breadth were not found to differ between the two schedules. The vaccinee samples were drawn from two UK trials, COV001 and COV002, one of which was a single-blind randomized controlled phase 2/3 trial testing AZD1222 (ChAdOx1 nCoV-19) in healthy adults. For TCRbeta chain sequencing, PBMC samples were collected from trial participants at day 0 and at day 28 after the second dose. V loses 3 bases at its end and J loses 4 bases; junction bases beyond the gene matches: 8. CDR1 and CDR2 were assigned from the germline V gene as SGDLS and YYNGEE. Measured from the cysteine to the phenylalanine, the CDR3 is 18 residues long. The read is trimmed to its CDR3 DNA, 54 bases read in frame from base 1.

The receptor's source is an adult who received the AZD1222 COVID-19 vaccine. The receptor chain draws on TRBV9 and TRBJ2-1; 15 junctional bases match TRBD2. The source material was peripheral blood, sampled 28 days after the second AZD1222 dose. Read as DNA, the sequence is TGTGCCAGCAGCGCCCCTCCGGGACTAGCGGGAGGTTACAATGAGCAGTTCTTC. Its protein product is CASSAPPGLAGGYNEQFF.